A single sample is the source of the 9 T cell receptor beta chains below, sequenced in a study of T cell responses to AZD1222 COVID-19 vaccine. Measured with immunoSEQ multiplex PCR; TCRdb has only the in-frame clones, and not every one. The table has roughly 100,000 clones, over 75% seen once. The sequencing used peripheral blood, collected on day 0 of AZD1222 vaccination. The receptors were sampled from an adult in good health.

The V gene is TRBV7-2, the J gene TRBJ2-2; perhaps TRBD1 as D (6 bases). CDR1 is SGHTA, CDR2 FQGNSA, per germline. The CDR3 spans 15 residues. V lost 5 bases, J lost 5 bases, and 15 bases lay in between. The CDR3 spells CASSHGQISTGELFF. CDR3 coding DNA: TGTGCCAGCAGCCACGGACAGATATCAACCGGGGAGCTGTTTTTT.

The V and J genes are TRBV4-1 and TRBJ1-1, with D unresolved. The CDR3 sequence is 14 residues long. Germline CDR1 and CDR2: MGHRA and YSYEKL. The ends were cut back, 5 bases at V and 3 bases at J, with 13 bases in the middle. The CDR3 spells CASSVKGRDTEAFF. The CDR3 nucleotides are TGCGCCAGCAGCGTAAAGGGTAGGGACACTGAAGCTTTCTTT.

The rearrangement links TRBV19 to TRBJ1-2; D might be TRBD1 (5 bases). The CDR3 has 15 residues. Per the germline V gene, CDR1 is LNHDA and CDR2 is SQIVND (reference sequence). The V gene lost 3 bases and the J gene lost 0 bases, with 11 bases spanning the gap. The chain's CDR3 is CASSIQEGANYGYTF. As DNA, the CDR3 is TGTGCCAGTAGTATCCAGGAAGGGGCTAACTATGGCTACACCTTC.

This rearrangement joins TRBV7-2 to TRBJ1-1; D remains ambiguous. The CDR3 spans 13 residues. The V end lost 7 bases, the J end lost 4 bases, and 13 bases lay between the germline ends. The germline gives CDR1 SGHTA, CDR2 FQGNSA. The CDR3 nucleotides read TGTGCCAGCACATGGGTTTCGGTCACTGAAGCTTTCTTT. Amino acid sequence: CASTWVSVTEAFF.

The CDR3: CASSHFTGSLNSNQPQHF. DNA of the CDR3: TGCGCCAGCAGCCACTTTACAGGATCCCTCAATAGCAATCAGCCCCAGCATTTT. The gene calls are TRBV4-1 and TRBJ1-5; a weak D match, TRBD1 (5 bases). CDR3 length: 18 amino acids. Germline V CDR1 and CDR2: MGHRA, YSYEKL. V lost 3 bases, J lost 0 bases, and 18 bases lay in between.

This chain joins TRBV7-9 and TRBJ1-2; no clear D gene. Trimming stripped 0 bases from V and 8 bases from J, with 10 bases between. The V gene's germline CDR1 is SEHNR and CDR2 FQNEAQ (reference sequence). The CDR3 covers 13 residues. The CDR3 DNA reads as TGTGCCAGCAGCTTAGCAGGGCCGCGGGGCTACACCTTC. Its protein product is CASSLAGPRGYTF. Based on the CDR3 plus reference TRBV7-9 and TRBJ1-2, the full variable domain is DTGVSQNPRHKITKRGQNVTFRCDPISEHNRLYWYRQTLGQGPEFLTYFQNEAQLEKSRLLSDRFSAERPKGSFSTLEIQRTEQGDSAMYLCASSLAGPRGYTFGSGTRLTVV.

The chain combines TRBV11-3 with TRBJ2-7, with D hard to call. Trimming removed 6 bases from V and 3 bases from J, with 3 bases in between. This CDR3 has 10 amino acids. CDR1 is SGHNT and CDR2 is YENEEA in the germline V gene. Written as DNA, the CDR3 is TGTGCCAGCAGTATCTACGAGCAGTACTTC. Translation gives CASSIYEQYF. The whole variable domain, remainder taken from reference TRBV11-3 and TRBJ2-7, is EAGVVQSPRYKIIEKKQPVAFWCNPISGHNTLYWYLQNLGQGPELLIRYENEEAVDDSQLPKDRFSAERLKGVDSTLKIQPAELGDSAVYLCASSIYEQYFGPGTRLTVT.

The V and J genes are TRBV6-5 and TRBJ2-7; the D gene is possibly TRBD2 (5 bases). V gave up 4 bases and J gave up 6 bases, with 10 bases separating them. The CDR3 has 12 residues. The germline CDR1 and CDR2 sequences are MNHEY and SVGAGI. The CDR3 protein is CASSSGFGEQYF. The DNA of the CDR3 is TGTGCCAGCAGTTCGGGGTTCGGCGAGCAGTACTTC.

The genes are TRBV7-2 and TRBJ2-7; D gene ambiguous. The germline gives CDR1 SGHTA, CDR2 FQGNSA. V lost 1 base, J lost 0 bases, and 10 bases lay in between. The CDR3 has 15 residues. The CDR3 region has the DNA TGTGCCAGCAGCTTAGGGGGTTGGAGCTCCTACGAGCAGTACTTC. Amino acids: CASSLGGWSSYEQYF.